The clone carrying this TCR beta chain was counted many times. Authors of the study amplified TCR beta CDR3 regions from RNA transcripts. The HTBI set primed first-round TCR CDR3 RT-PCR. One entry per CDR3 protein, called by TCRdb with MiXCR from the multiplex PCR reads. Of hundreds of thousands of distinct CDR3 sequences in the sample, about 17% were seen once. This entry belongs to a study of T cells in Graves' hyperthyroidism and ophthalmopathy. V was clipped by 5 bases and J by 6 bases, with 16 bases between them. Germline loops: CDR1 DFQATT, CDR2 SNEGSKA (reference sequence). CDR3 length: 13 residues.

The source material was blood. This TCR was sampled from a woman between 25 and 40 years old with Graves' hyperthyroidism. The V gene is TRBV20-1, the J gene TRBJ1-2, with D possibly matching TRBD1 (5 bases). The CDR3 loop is CSAGQRSRDGYTF. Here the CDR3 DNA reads TGCAGTGCTGGACAAAGGTCTCGAGATGGCTACACCTTC.